What follows are 25 T cell receptor beta chains derived from one specimen sequenced in a study of cytomegalovirus exposure and HLA in healthy donors. The PCR had 60 Vbeta and 13 Jbeta primers. Only in-frame clones appear in the TCRdb table, and some are missing; sequencing was by immunoSEQ multiplex PCR. This repertoire shows around 130,000 clones, roughly four fifths found once; its top ten account for 1% to 1.5%. Sequenced: PBMCs. The receptors were gathered from a girl aged 2 to 9 in good health and CMV-seronegative.

J is TRBJ1-2 and V is TRBV19; TRBD1 might be the D (5 bases). V lost 3 bases to trimming and J lost 8 bases, with 16 bases between them. The CDR3 sequence is 14 residues long. The germline V gene has CDR1 LNHDA and CDR2 SQIVND (reference sequence). CDR3 region: CASSIGYGGTGYTF. The CDR3 nucleotides read TGTGCCAGTAGTATCGGATACGGGGGTACAGGCTACACCTTC.

V usage is TRBV13 and J usage is TRBJ1-1; 8 bases are a match to TRBD1. Germline lookup yields CDR1 PRHDT and CDR2 FYEKMQ (reference sequence). Trimming removed 10 bases from V and 6 bases from J; junction bases left unmatched: 10. The CDR3 sequence is 13 residues long. The CDR3 here is CATHTGGRPEAFF. CDR3 in DNA: TGTGCCACCCACACAGGGGGTCGCCCTGAAGCTTTCTTT.

CDR3 amino acids: CASSLGAGGSYEQYF. As DNA, the CDR3 is TGTGCCAGCAGCCTTGGGGCGGGAGGGTCCTACGAGCAGTACTTC. The chain uses TRBV28 and TRBJ2-7; 9 bases align to TRBD2. The CDR3 length is 15 residues. With V trimmed by 6 bases and J by 1 base, 7 bases remained unmatched. The V gene's germline CDR1 is MDHEN and CDR2 SYDVKM.

This clone was seen a few times. J is TRBJ2-5 and V is TRBV6-5; D is possibly TRBD2 (6 bases). CDR1 and CDR2 (germline): MNHEY, SVGAGI. Deletions cut 1 base from V and 0 bases from J, with 9 bases between. The CDR3 is 15 amino acids. The CDR3 reads CASSYLAENQETQYF. The CDR3 bases are TGTGCCAGCAGTTACTTAGCGGAGAACCAAGAGACCCAGTACTTC.

This clone was detected a few times. This rearrangement joins TRBV7-9 to TRBJ1-1; D possibly corresponds to TRBD1 (5 bases). The CDR3 is 14 amino acids. CDR1 and CDR2 from the germline V gene are SEHNR and FQNEAQ (reference sequence). Trimming left V 7 bases short and J 4 bases short, with 16 bases between. The CDR3 sequence is CASTPPSGGTEAFF. The DNA for the CDR3 is TGTGCCAGCACCCCTCCGTCGGGGGGCACTGAAGCTTTCTTT.

V usage is TRBV2 and J usage is TRBJ2-7; unclear D gene. The CDR3 is made up of 10 amino acids. Trimming cost V 6 bases and J 3 bases, with 3 bases left between them. Germline CDR1 SNHLY, CDR2 FYNNEI. CDR3 amino acids: CASSIYEQYF. In DNA, the CDR3 is TGTGCCAGCAGCATCTACGAGCAGTACTTC.

The chain joins TRBV28 to TRBJ2-1; D might be TRBD2 (6 bases). V lost 3 bases, J lost 5 bases, and 8 bases lay in between. From germline, CDR1 is MDHEN and CDR2 SYDVKM. This CDR3 comprises 13 residues. CDR3 DNA: TGTGCCAGCAGTTTTGCTAGCGACAATGAGCAGTTCTTC. Protein sequence: CASSFASDNEQFF.

The V gene is TRBV7-9, the J gene TRBJ2-3, with TRBD2 identical over 7 bases. The V and J ends lost 5 bases and 0 bases, in that order; junction bases with no gene match: 14. The CDR3 runs to 18 residues. CDR1 and CDR2 from the germline V gene are SEHNR and FQNEAQ (reference sequence). The CDR3 DNA sequence: TGTGCCAGCAGCCGAGAAGCGGGGAGGTCCCTTAGCACAGATACGCAGTATTTT. It yields the protein CASSREAGRSLSTDTQYF.

The rearrangement joins TRBV6-1 to TRBJ2-7; D might be TRBD1 (7 bases). V lost 6 bases to trimming and J lost 1 base, with 10 bases between them. Per the germline V gene, CDR1 is MNHNS and CDR2 is SASEGT. The CDR3 runs 13 residues. CDR3 amino acids: CASSQGGSYEQYF. The CDR3 DNA sequence: TGTGCCAGCAGCCAGGGGGGATCCTACGAGCAGTACTTC.

The chain links TRBV7-2 to TRBJ2-1, with 11 positions matching TRBD2. The V segment lost 3 bases and the J segment 9 bases; nucleotides outside the gene matches: 4. From germline, CDR1 is SGHTA and CDR2 FQGNSA. The CDR3 covers 14 residues. For the CDR3, the DNA is TGTGCCAGCAGCTTCGGGACTAGCGGTTCTGAGCAGTTCTTC. It specifies CASSFGTSGSEQFF.

The CDR3 DNA sequence: TGCGCCAGCAGCGCGGACAGGGGCTACACAGATACGCAGTATTTT. It yields the protein CASSADRGYTDTQYF. The V and J genes are TRBV4-3 and TRBJ2-3, with 9 bases lining up with TRBD1. Germline loops: CDR1 LGHNA, CDR2 YSLEER. The CDR3 has 15 amino acids. Unmatched junction bases numbered 5, after V lost 5 bases and J lost 2 bases.

The gene calls are TRBV5-1 and TRBJ2-7; 11 nucleotides match TRBD2. Looked up from germline, CDR1 is SGHRS and CDR2 is YFSETQ. The CDR3 has 16 residues. Trimming removed 3 bases from V and 2 bases from J; junction bases left unmatched: 7. The chain's CDR3 is CASSSHTSGSPYEQYF. The CDR3 bases are TGCGCCAGCAGCTCGCATACTAGCGGGAGCCCCTACGAGCAGTACTTC.

About this clone: One end of the junction fails to match germline, which may point to a read error. The chain joins TRBV7-9 to TRBJ2-2, with D hard to call. This CDR3 has 12 residues. From germline, CDR1 is SEHNR and CDR2 FQNEAQ (reference sequence). The CDR3 protein is CSSSSGTGELFF. DNA of the CDR3: TGTTCCAGCAGCTCCGGGACCGGGGAGCTGTTTTTT.

V and J are TRBV30 and TRBJ1-4; TRBD1 is a possible D gene (5 bases). CDR3 size: 14 residues. The V gene's germline CDR1 is GTSNPN and CDR2 SVGIG (reference sequence). V was pared by 1 base and J by 5 bases, with 11 bases between. The chain's CDR3 is CAWSGPEGNEKLFF. The CDR3 DNA follows: TGTGCCTGGAGTGGGCCGGAGGGGAATGAAAAACTGTTTTTT.

This sequence joins TRBV9 and TRBJ1-1, with 7 bases fitting TRBD1. CDR1 and CDR2 (germline): SGDLS, YYNGEE. The length of the CDR3 is 15 residues. V lost 4 bases to trimming and J lost 0 bases; unmatched junction nucleotides: 6. The CDR3 DNA is TGTGCCAGCAGCCCTTCGACAGGGCTGAACACTGAAGCTTTCTTT. Translating gives CASSPSTGLNTEAFF.

V gene TRBV6-1 combines with J gene TRBJ1-3; D is unresolved. Germline V gene lookup returns CDR1 MNHNS and CDR2 SASEGT. The V end lost 2 bases, the J end lost 0 bases, and 11 bases lay between the germline ends. The CDR3 has 16 residues. The CDR3 coding sequence is TGTGCCAGCAGTGAATATCCAGGCCCCTCTGGAAACACCATATATTTT. Protein product: CASSEYPGPSGNTIYF.

The rearrangement links TRBV7-9 to TRBJ1-3; no clear D gene. Between the trimmed V and J ends, which lost 5 bases and 0 bases, there was a span of 8 bases. Germline CDR1 is SEHNR and CDR2 is FQNEAQ (reference sequence). The CDR3 contains 14 residues. CDR3 nucleotides: TGTGCCAGCAGCCCCAGTTCCTCTGGAAACACCATATATTTT. This gives the protein CASSPSSSGNTIYF.

The chain carries TRBV7-2 and TRBJ2-7; TRBD1 agrees at 7 bases. The CDR3 length is 15 residues. Germline CDR1 is SGHTA and CDR2 is FQGNSA. The J segment lost 2 bases and the V segment lost 1 base, leaving 5 bases of the junction unmatched. CDR3 DNA: TGTGCCAGCAGCTTAGGCCCGGGGACAGCCTACGAGCAGTACTTC. It is translated as CASSLGPGTAYEQYF.

The chain joins TRBV28 to TRBJ1-1, with a tentative D call TRBD1 (6 bases). Between the trimmed V and J ends, which lost 6 bases and 10 bases, there was a span of 21 bases. CDR1 is MDHEN, CDR2 SYDVKM, per germline. The CDR3 length is 14 residues. The CDR3 nucleotides read TGTGCCAGCAGCCATCCCGACAGGTCCAGAGGAGCTTTCTTT. This encodes CASSHPDRSRGAFF.

This clone was counted between two and nine times. The genes are TRBV5-1 and TRBJ2-7; a possible D gene is TRBD2 (5 bases). This CDR3 has 14 residues. Trimming left V 4 bases short and J 3 bases short, with 14 bases between. CDR1 and CDR2 from the germline V gene are SGHRS and YFSETQ. The CDR3 region has the DNA TGCGCCAGCAGCCTGCGGGTAGGCCACTACGAGCAGTACTTC. It yields the protein CASSLRVGHYEQYF.

This clone was seen a few times. The rearrangement uses TRBV19 and TRBJ1-1; D unclear. Germline assignment: CDR1 LNHDA and CDR2 SQIVND (reference sequence). V was cut by 1 base and J by 3 bases, with 6 bases left in between. This CDR3 region has 13 residues. In DNA form, the CDR3 reads TGTGCCAGTAGTATAGCAGGCGACACTGAAGCTTTCTTT. Translation: CASSIAGDTEAFF.

The chain has TRBV6-5 and TRBJ2-2; D possibly corresponds to TRBD2 (5 bases). V lost 2 bases, J lost 4 bases, and 8 bases lay in between. The germline CDR1 and CDR2 sequences are MNHEY and SVGAGI. This CDR3 contains 14 residues. Here the CDR3 reads CASSYGLSTGELFF. The CDR3 bases are TGTGCCAGCAGTTACGGACTCAGCACCGGGGAGCTGTTTTTT.

There are a few counts of this clone. The rearrangement joins TRBV7-2 to TRBJ2-7; the D gene is possibly TRBD2 (6 bases). The CDR3 has 19 residues. Looked up from germline, CDR1 is SGHTA and CDR2 is FQGNSA. V was pared by 4 bases and J by 1 base, with 26 bases between. The CDR3 spells CASSSSSPYVGGTSYEQYF. CDR3 in DNA: TGTGCCAGCAGCTCCTCCTCTCCCTATGTGGGGGGTACATCCTACGAGCAGTACTTC. The full variable domain, completed using reference TRBV7-2 and TRBJ2-7, is GAGVSQSPSNKVTEKGKDVELRCDPISGHTALYWYRQSLGQGLEFLIYFQGNSAPDKSGLPSDRFSAERTGGSVSTLTIQRTQQEDSAVYLCASSSSSPYVGGTSYEQYFGPGTRLTVT.

The chain's CDR3 is CAWGLAGVNNEQFF. For the CDR3, the DNA is TGTGCCTGGGGACTAGCGGGGGTAAACAATGAGCAGTTCTTC. The V and J genes are TRBV30 and TRBJ2-1; 13 bases align to TRBD2. Looked up from germline, CDR1 is GTSNPN and CDR2 is SVGIG (reference sequence). V dropped 5 bases and J dropped 5; count of bases not matched to a gene: 3. CDR3 length: 14 residues. The full variable domain, in which reference TRBV30 and TRBJ2-1 provide the parts outside the CDR3, is SQTIHQWPATLVQPVGSPLSLECTVEGTSNPNLYWYRQAAGRGLQLLFYSVGIGQISSEVPQNLSASRPQDRQFILSSKKLLLSDSGFYLCAWGLAGVNNEQFFGPGTRLTVL.

The J gene is TRBJ2-5, the V gene TRBV4-1; the D is unclear. Germline V gene data show CDR1 as MGHRA and CDR2 as YSYEKL. V shed 0 bases and J shed 1 base, with 9 bases lying between them. The CDR3 runs to 15 residues. The chain's CDR3 is CASSQEDGSQETQYF. CDR3 coding DNA: TGCGCCAGCAGCCAAGAAGATGGCAGCCAAGAGACCCAGTACTTC.